A selection of T cell receptor beta chains follows, all from one sample in a study of OX40 agonist ivuxolimab in advanced cancers. Measured with immunoSEQ multiplex PCR; TCRdb has only the in-frame clones, and not every one. The sample has some 86,000 clones; about 90% are singletons. Sequenced material: CD4+ or CD8+ T cells sorted from blood, taken in a trial of the OX40 agonist ivuxolimab. Every receptor here comes from an adult with an advanced solid tumor such as melanoma, head and neck, liver or kidney cancer. The conserved cysteine and the conserved F or W are not part of the CDR3 here. Each record gives: CDR3 protein, J gene, V gene.

ASSLAGGGYT TRBJ1-2 TRBV7-9
ASSLAGTGGMKTQY TRBJ2-5 TRBV11-2
SVAPGGPGETQY TRBJ2-5 TRBV29-1
ASSPRTSGVTDTQY TRBJ2-3 TRBV9
ASSKAQGDNEQF TRBJ2-1 TRBV21-1
ASSWWVRGDWYEQY TRBJ2-7 TRBV5-6
ACRDGTSRYEQY TRBJ2-7 TRBV2
ASSLEVNEQF TRBJ2-1 TRBV5-1
ASRRGTQETQY TRBJ2-5 TRBV5-1
ASKWNWERTEAF TRBJ1-1 TRBV2
ATKRGNYGYT TRBJ1-2 TRBV6-1
ASSLSGGVDSPLH TRBJ1-6 TRBV5-6
ASSLGGGGFGNTIY TRBJ1-3 TRBV5-4
ASSLYQGALPTQY TRBJ2-5 TRBV5-4
ASSSPGQGWNEKLF TRBJ1-4 TRBV25-1
ASSTGDSGQPQH TRBJ1-5 TRBV5-1
ASTSGTGFYGYT TRBJ1-2 TRBV6-1
ASSERTGNQPQH TRBJ1-5 TRBV2
ASSSRGTGANYGYT TRBJ1-2 TRBV6-5
ASSLMGFSDNSPLH TRBJ1-6 TRBV5-8
ASSLEYGRSGNTIY TRBJ1-3 TRBV7-9
ASRSGQSTEAF TRBJ1-1 TRBV28